The 4 T cell receptor beta chains presented below share a single source sample, sequenced in a study of Ad26.COV2.S vaccination and SARS-CoV-2 variants. Specified treatment: some 20 received Ad26.COV2.S at low or high dose, single or two shots; 5 received placebo; per-sample allocation not given. Sampling happened 63 days after the first vaccine or placebo injection. Here immunoSEQ multiplex PCR was the method, and the copy in TCRdb shows in-frame clones only, minus some. The sample shows 350,000 to 400,000 clones, approximately 90% of them seen only once. The source material was peripheral blood, sampled in a trial of Ad26.COV2.S vaccine versus placebo. These receptors originate from a person between 18 and 65 years old who received the Ad26.COV2.S COVID-19 vaccine or a placebo.

V and J are TRBV19 and TRBJ2-3; unclear D gene. There are 13 residues in the CDR3. Per the germline V gene, CDR1 is LNHDA and CDR2 is SQIVND (reference sequence). V was pared by 4 bases and J by 2 bases, with 7 bases between. This CDR3 reads CASSKVSTDTQYF. As DNA, the CDR3 is TGTGCCAGTAGTAAGGTCTCCACAGATACGCAGTATTTT.

J is TRBJ2-7 and V is TRBV6-5; 9 bases are shared with TRBD1. Germline assignment: CDR1 MNHEY and CDR2 SVGAGI. V shed 2 bases and J 2 bases; nucleotides not matched to a gene: 4. The length of the CDR3 is 15 residues. The CDR3 region has the DNA TGTGCCAGCAGTTACCCGGGACAGGGAACCTACGAGCAGTACTTC. Encoded protein: CASSYPGQGTYEQYF.

The rearrangement links TRBV18 to TRBJ1-1; tentatively, D is TRBD1 (6 bases). The germline V gene has CDR1 KGHSH and CDR2 LQKENI. The CDR3 is made up of 14 amino acids. The germline V and J ends were trimmed by 3 bases and 1 base, with 9 bases remaining between them. CDR3 residues: CASSPGQRNTEAFF. CDR3 nucleotides: TGTGCCAGCTCACCCGGACAGAGGAACACTGAAGCTTTCTTT.

Note on this clone: The junction differs from germline at one of its ends, possibly a read error. This CDR3 reads CASSLSPNQGRPAF. The CDR3 DNA sequence: TGTGCCAGCAGTCTATCTCCCAATCAGGGTCGTCCAGCCTTC. This rearrangement joins TRBV27 to TRBJ1-2; a weak D match, TRBD1 (5 bases). This CDR3 has 14 residues. The germline V gene encodes CDR1 MNHEY and CDR2 SMNVEV (reference sequence).